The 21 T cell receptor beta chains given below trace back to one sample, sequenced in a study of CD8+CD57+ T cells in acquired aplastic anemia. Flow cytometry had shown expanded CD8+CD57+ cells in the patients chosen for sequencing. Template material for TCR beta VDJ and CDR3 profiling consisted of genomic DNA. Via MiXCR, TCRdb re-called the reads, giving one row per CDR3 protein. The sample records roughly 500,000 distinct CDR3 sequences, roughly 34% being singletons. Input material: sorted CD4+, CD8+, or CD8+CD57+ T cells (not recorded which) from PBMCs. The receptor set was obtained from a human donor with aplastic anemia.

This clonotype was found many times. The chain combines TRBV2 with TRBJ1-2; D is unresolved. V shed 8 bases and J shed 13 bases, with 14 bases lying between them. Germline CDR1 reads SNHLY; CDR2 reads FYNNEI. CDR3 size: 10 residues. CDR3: CASGETSATF. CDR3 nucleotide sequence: TGTGCCAGCGGGGAGACGTCCGCCACCTTC.

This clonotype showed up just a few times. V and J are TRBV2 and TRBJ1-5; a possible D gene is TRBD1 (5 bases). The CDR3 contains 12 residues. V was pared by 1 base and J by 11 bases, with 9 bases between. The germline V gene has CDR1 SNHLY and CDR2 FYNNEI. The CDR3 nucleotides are TGTGCCAGCAGTGAAGATGGGGGGGCCCAGCATTTT. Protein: CASSEDGGAQHF.

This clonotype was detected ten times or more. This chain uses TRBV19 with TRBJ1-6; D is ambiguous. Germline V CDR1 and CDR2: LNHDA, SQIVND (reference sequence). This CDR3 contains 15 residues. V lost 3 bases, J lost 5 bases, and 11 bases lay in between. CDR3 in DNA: TGTGCCAGTAGTATTTGGGAAAGTAATAATTCACCCCTCCACTTT. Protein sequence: CASSIWESNNSPLHF. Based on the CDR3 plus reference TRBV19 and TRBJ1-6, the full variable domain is DGGITQSPKYLFRKEGQNVTLSCEQNLNHDAMYWYRQDPGQGLRLIYYSQIVNDFQKGDIAEGYSVSREKKESFPLTVTSAQKNPTAFYLCASSIWESNNSPLHFGNGTRLTVT.

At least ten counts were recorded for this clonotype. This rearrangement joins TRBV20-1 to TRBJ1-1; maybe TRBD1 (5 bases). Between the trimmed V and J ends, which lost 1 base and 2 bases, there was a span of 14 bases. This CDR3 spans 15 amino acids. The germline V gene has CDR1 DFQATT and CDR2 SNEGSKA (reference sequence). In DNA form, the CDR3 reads TGCAGTGCTAGAGGCCCCACAGGCAGAAACACTGAAGCTTTCTTT. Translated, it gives CSARGPTGRNTEAFF.

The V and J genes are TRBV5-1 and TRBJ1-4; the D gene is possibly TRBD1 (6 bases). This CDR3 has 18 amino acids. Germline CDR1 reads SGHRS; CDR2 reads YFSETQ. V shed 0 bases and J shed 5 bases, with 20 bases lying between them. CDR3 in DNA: TGCGCCAGCAGCTTGGATTGGGGGCGGGCAGGGGCAAATGAAAAACTGTTTTTT. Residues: CASSLDWGRAGANEKLFF.

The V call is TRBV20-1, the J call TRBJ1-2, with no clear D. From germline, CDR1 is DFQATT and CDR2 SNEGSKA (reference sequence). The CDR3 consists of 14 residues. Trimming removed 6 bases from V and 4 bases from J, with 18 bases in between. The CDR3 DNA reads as TGCAGTGCCAGCAGTGGGCAGCGGATCTATGGCTACACCTTC. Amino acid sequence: CSASSGQRIYGYTF.

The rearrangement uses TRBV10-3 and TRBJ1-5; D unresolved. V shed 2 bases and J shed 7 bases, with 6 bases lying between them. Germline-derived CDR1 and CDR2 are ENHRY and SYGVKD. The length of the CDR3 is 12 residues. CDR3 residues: CAISEPRQPQHF. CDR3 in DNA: TGTGCCATCAGTGAGCCCCGGCAGCCCCAGCATTTT.

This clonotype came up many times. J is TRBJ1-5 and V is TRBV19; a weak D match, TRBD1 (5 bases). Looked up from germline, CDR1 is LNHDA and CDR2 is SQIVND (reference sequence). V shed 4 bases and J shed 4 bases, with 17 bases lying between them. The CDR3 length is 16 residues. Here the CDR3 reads CASSTYGPGGNQPQHF. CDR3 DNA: TGTGCCAGTAGTACATATGGCCCCGGGGGGAATCAGCCCCAGCATTTT.

The CDR3: CASSASGVGGDEQFF. In DNA form, the CDR3 reads TGTGCCAGCAGCGCTAGCGGAGTGGGGGGCGATGAGCAGTTCTTC. The gene calls are TRBV7-3 and TRBJ2-1; possible D gene TRBD2, 7 bases. Trimming stripped 5 bases from V and 8 bases from J, with 19 bases between. The CDR3 runs to 15 residues. Germline CDR1 is SGHTA and CDR2 is FQGTGA.

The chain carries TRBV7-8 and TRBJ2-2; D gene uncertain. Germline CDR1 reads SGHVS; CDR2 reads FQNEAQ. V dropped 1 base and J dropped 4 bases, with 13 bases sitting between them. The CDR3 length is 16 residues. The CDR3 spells CASSLEWSPTTGELFF. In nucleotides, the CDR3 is TGTGCCAGCAGCTTAGAATGGTCCCCGACCACCGGGGAGCTGTTTTTT.

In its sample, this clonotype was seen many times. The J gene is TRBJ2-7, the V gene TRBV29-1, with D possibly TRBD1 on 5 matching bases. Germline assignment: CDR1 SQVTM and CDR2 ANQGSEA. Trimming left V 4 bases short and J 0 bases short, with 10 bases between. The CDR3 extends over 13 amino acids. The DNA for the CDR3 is TGCAGCGTTGGAAAGACAGCCTCCTACGAGCAGTACTTC. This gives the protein CSVGKTASYEQYF.

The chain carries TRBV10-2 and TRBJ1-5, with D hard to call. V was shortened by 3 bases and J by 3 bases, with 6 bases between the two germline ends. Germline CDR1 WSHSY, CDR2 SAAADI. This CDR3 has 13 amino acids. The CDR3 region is CASSDQDNQPQHF. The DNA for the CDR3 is TGCGCCAGCAGTGATCAGGACAATCAGCCCCAGCATTTT.

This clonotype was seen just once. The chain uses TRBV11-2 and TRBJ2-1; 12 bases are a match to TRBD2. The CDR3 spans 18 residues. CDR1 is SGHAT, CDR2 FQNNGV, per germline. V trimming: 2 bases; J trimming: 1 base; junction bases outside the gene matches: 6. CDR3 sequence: CASSLRASGRGSYNEQFF. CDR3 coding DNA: TGTGCCAGCAGCTTACGGGCTAGCGGGAGGGGTTCCTACAATGAGCAGTTCTTC.

The CDR3 loop reads CASSLDGTASNYGYTF. In DNA form, the CDR3 reads TGTGCCAGCAGCCTGGACGGGACAGCGAGTAACTATGGCTACACCTTC. The chain recombines TRBV3-1 with TRBJ1-2; 7 bases are shared with TRBD1. The germline CDR1 and CDR2 sequences are LGHDT and YNNKEL (reference sequence). The V and J ends lost 4 bases and 1 base, in that order; junction bases with no gene match: 9. The CDR3 loop spans 16 amino acids.

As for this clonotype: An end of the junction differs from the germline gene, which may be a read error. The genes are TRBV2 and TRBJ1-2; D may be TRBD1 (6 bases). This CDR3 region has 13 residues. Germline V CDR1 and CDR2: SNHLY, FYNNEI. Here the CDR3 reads CASSRDTNYDYTF. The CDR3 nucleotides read TGTGCCAGCAGTCGGGACACCAACTATGACTACACCTTC. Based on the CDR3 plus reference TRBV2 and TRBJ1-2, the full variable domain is EPEVTQTPSHQVTQMGQEVILRCVPISNHLYFYWYRQILGQKVEFLVSFYNNEISEKSEIFDDQFSVERPDGSNFTLKIRSTKLEDSAMYFCASSRDTNYDYTFGSGTRLTVV.

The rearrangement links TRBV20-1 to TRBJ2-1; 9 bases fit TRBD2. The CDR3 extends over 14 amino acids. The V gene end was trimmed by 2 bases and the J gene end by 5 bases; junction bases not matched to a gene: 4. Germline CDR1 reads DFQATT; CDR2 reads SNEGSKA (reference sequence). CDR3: CSARSQREDNEQFF. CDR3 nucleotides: TGCAGTGCTAGAAGTCAGCGGGAGGACAATGAGCAGTTCTTC.

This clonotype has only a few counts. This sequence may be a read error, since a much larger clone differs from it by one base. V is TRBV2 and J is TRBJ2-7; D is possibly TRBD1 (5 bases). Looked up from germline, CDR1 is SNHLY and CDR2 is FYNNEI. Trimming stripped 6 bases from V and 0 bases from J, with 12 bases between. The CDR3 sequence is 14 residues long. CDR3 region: CASRGDDPSYEQYF. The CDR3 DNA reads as TGTGCCAGCAGAGGGGATGACCCCTCCTACGAGCAGTACTTC. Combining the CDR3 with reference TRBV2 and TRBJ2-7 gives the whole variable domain EPEVTQTPSHQVTQMGQEVILRCVPISNHLYFYWYRQILGQKVEFLVSFYNNEISEKSEIFDDQFSVERPDGSNFTLKIRSTKLEDSAMYFCASRGDDPSYEQYFGPGTRLTVT.

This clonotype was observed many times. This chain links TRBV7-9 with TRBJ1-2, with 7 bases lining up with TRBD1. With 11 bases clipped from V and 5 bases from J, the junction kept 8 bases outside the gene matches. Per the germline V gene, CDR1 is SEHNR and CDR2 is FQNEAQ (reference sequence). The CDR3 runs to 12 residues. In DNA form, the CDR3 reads TGTGCCGACGGAGGGGGCAATTATGGCTACACCTTC. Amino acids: CADGGGNYGYTF.

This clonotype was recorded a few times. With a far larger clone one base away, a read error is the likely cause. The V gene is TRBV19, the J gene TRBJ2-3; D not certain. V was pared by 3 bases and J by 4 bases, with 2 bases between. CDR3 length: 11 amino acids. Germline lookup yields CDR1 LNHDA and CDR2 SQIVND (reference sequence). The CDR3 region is CASSIPDTQYF. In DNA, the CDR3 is TGTGCCAGTAGTATCCCAGATACGCAGTATTTT. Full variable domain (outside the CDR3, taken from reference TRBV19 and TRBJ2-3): DGGITQSPKYLFRKEGQNVTLSCEQNLNHDAMYWYRQDPGQGLRLIYYSQIVNDFQKGDIAEGYSVSREKKESFPLTVTSAQKNPTAFYLCASSIPDTQYFGPGTRLTVL.

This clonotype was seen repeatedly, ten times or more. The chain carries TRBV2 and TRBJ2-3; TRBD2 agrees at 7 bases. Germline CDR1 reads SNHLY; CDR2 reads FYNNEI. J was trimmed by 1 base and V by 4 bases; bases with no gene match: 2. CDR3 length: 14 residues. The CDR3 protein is CASSGGRGTDTQYF. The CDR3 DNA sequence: TGTGCCAGCAGTGGTGGGAGGGGCACAGATACGCAGTATTTT.

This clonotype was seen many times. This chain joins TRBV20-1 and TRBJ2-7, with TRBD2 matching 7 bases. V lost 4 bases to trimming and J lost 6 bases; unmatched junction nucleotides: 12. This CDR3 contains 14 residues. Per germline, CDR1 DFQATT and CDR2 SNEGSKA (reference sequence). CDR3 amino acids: CSATRTRSSLEQYF. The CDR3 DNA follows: TGCAGTGCTACCAGGACTAGGTCTTCTCTCGAGCAGTACTTC.